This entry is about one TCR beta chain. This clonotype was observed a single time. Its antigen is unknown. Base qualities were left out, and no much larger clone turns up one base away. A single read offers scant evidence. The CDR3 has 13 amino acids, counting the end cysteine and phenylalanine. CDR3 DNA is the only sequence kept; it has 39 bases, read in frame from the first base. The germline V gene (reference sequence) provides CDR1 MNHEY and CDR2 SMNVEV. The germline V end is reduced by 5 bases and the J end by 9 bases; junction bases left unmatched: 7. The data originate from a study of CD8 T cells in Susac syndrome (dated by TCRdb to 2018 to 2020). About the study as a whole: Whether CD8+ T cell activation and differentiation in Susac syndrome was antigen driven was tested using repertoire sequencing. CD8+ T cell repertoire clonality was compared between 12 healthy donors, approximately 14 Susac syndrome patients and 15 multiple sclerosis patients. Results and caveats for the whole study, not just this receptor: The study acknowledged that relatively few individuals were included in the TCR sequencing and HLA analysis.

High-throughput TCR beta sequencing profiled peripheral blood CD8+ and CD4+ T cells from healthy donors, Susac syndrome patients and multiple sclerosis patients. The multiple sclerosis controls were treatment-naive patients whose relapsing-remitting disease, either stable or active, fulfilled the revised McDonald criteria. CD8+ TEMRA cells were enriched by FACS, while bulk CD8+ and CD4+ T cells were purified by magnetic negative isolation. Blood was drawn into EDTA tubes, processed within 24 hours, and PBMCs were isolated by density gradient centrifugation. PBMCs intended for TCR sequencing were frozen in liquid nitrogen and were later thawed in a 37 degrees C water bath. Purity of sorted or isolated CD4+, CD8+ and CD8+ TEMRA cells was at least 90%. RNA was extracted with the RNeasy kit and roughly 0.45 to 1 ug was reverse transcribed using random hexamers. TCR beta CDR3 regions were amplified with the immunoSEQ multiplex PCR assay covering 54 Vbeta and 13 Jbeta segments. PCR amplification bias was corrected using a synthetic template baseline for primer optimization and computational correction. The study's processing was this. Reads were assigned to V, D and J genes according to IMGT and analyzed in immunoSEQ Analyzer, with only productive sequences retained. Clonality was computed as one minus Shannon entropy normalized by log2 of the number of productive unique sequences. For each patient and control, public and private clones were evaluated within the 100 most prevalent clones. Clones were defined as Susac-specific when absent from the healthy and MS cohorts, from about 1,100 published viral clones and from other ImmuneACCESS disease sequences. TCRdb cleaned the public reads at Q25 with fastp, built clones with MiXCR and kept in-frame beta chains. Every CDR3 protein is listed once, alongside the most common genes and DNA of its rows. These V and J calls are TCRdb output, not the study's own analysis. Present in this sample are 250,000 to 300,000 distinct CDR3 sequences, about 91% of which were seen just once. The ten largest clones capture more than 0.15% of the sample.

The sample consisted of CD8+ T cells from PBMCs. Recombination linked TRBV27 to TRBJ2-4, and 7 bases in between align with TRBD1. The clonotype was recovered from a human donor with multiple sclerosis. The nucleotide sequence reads TGTGCCAGCAGTCCAGTCAGGGGGTCCATTCAGTACTTC. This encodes CASSPVRGSIQYF.